This TCR beta chain was sequenced for a study of blood T cell repertoires in COVID-19. In the study's own analysis: Quantification of nucleated cells was approximated via reference gene primer amplification. Produced via immunoSEQ multiplex PCR; TCRdb's table is partial and in-frame only. The V and J calls and clone size come from that table; D and trimming were worked out from the DNA. The table has approximately 250,000 clones, approximately 85% seen once. The CDR3 is made up of 13 amino acids. The germline CDR1 and CDR2 sequences are ENHRY and SYGVKD. With 2 bases removed from V and 4 bases from J, the gap between germline ends came to 8 bases.

The sequence was obtained from a woman between 50 and 59 years old with acute COVID-19. The V gene is TRBV10-3, the J gene TRBJ1-2; no firm D call. The sample was PBMCs or T cells enriched from blood (not recorded which). CDR3: CAISERTPYGYTF. CDR3 nucleotides: TGTGCCATCAGTGAGAGGACTCCCTATGGCTACACCTTC.